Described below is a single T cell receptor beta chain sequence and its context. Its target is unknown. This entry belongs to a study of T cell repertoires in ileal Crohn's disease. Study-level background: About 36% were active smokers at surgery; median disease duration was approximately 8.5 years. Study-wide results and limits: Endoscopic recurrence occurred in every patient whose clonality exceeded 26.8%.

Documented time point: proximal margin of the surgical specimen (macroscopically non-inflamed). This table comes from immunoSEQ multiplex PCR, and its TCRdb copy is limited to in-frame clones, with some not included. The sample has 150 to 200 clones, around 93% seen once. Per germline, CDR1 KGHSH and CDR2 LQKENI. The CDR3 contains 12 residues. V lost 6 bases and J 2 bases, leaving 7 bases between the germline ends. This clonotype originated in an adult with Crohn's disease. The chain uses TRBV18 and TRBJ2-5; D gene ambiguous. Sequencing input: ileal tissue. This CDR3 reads CASSSEQETQYF. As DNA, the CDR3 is TGTGCCAGCTCTTCTGAACAAGAGACCCAGTACTTC.